One sample yielded the 11 T cell receptor beta chains listed below, sequenced in a study of blood T cell repertoires in COVID-19. Measured with immunoSEQ multiplex PCR; TCRdb has only the in-frame clones, and not every one. The sample yields about 160,000 clones, 70% to 85% seen once. The sequencing input was peripheral blood. The receptor set was obtained from a woman aged 40 to 50 with COVID-19, enrolled during active disease.

This clone was counted once. V is TRBV6-5 and J is TRBJ1-5; TRBD1 matches 7 bases. CDR1 and CDR2 (germline): MNHEY, SVGAGI. The CDR3 consists of 13 residues. DNA for the CDR3: TGTGCAACGTGGGGACAGCTAAATCAGCCCCAGCATTTT. This translates into CATWGQLNQPQHF.

The rearrangement uses TRBV5-4 and TRBJ1-1; 7 bases agree with TRBD1. This CDR3 has 16 residues. With V trimmed by 4 bases and J by 4 bases, 13 bases remained unmatched. Germline V CDR1 and CDR2: SGHNT, YYREEE (reference sequence). CDR3 in amino acids: CASSLAGLQGFTEAFF. CDR3 DNA: TGTGCCAGCAGCCTGGCGGGATTACAGGGGTTCACTGAAGCTTTCTTT. Looking up the rest from reference TRBV5-4 and TRBJ1-1 gives the full variable domain: ETGVTQSPTHLIKTRGQQVTLRCSSQSGHNTVSWYQQALGQGPQFIFQYYREEENGRGNFPPRFSGLQFPNYSSELNVNALELDDSALYLCASSLAGLQGFTEAFFGQGTRLTVV.

In nucleotides, the CDR3 is TGTGCCAGCAGCGTAGAACTAGCGGGGGGAGAGACCCAGTACTTC. Translated, it gives CASSVELAGGETQYF. J is TRBJ2-5 and V is TRBV9, with 12 bases fitting TRBD2. V shed 0 bases, J shed 4 bases, and the junction held 1 base outside the gene matches. Germline-derived CDR1 and CDR2 are SGDLS and YYNGEE. The CDR3 is 15 amino acids.

The chain links TRBV24-1 to TRBJ2-5; D possibly corresponds to TRBD1 (6 bases). From germline, CDR1 is KGHDR and CDR2 SFDVKD. The CDR3 covers 11 residues. V shed 7 bases and J shed 4 bases, with 6 bases lying between them. CDR3 in amino acids: CATSRGETQYF. For the CDR3, the DNA is TGTGCCACCAGCAGGGGAGAGACCCAGTACTTC.

This chain links TRBV27 with TRBJ2-1; TRBD2 aligns across 11 bases. The V segment lost 2 bases and the J segment 6 bases; nucleotides outside the gene matches: 9. Germline CDR1 and CDR2: MNHEY and SMNVEV (reference sequence). There are 17 residues in the CDR3. CDR3 residues: CASSLRLAGGSANEQFF. The CDR3 region has the DNA TGTGCCAGCAGTTTACGCCTAGCGGGAGGAAGCGCCAATGAGCAGTTCTTC.

Here the CDR3 DNA reads TGCAGCGTTGCCCTCGGGAGGGGCTACGAGCAGTACTTC. Translating gives CSVALGRGYEQYF. The chain combines TRBV29-1 with TRBJ2-7; 8 bases are a match to TRBD2. Trimming removed 4 bases from V and 3 bases from J; junction bases left unmatched: 5. Per germline, CDR1 SQVTM and CDR2 ANQGSEA. The CDR3 is made up of 13 amino acids.

The chain links TRBV11-2 to TRBJ1-3, with D hard to call. V was trimmed by 5 bases and J by 0 bases, leaving 20 bases between them. CDR1 and CDR2 from the germline V gene are SGHAT and FQNNGV. This CDR3 spans 18 amino acids. The CDR3 loop reads CASSDLREKRISGNTIYF. Written as DNA, the CDR3 is TGTGCCAGCAGCGACCTCCGGGAAAAGAGGATCTCTGGAAACACCATATATTTT.

This CDR3 reads CACMGQGDEKLFF. The CDR3 DNA reads as TGTGCCTGTATGGGACAGGGAGACGAAAAACTGTTTTTT. The chain has TRBV30 and TRBJ1-4, with 9 bases fitting TRBD1. Germline assignment: CDR1 GTSNPN and CDR2 SVGIG (reference sequence). Germline trimming cut 6 bases from V and 8 bases from J; bases unmatched to any gene: 7. This CDR3 contains 13 residues.

This chain links TRBV28 with TRBJ1-2; D is unclear. Deletions cut 5 bases from V and 5 bases from J, with 9 bases between. The CDR3 is 12 amino acids. The germline gives CDR1 MDHEN, CDR2 SYDVKM. CDR3 nucleotide sequence: TGTGCCAGCAGTGAACGAACTTATGGCTACACCTTC. It codes for CASSERTYGYTF.

This chain uses TRBV24-1 with TRBJ2-3; 9 bases map to TRBD2. CDR1 KGHDR and CDR2 SFDVKD come from the germline V gene. The CDR3 spans 15 residues. V shed 5 bases, J shed 4 bases, and the junction held 6 bases outside the gene matches. The CDR3, as DNA: TGTGCCACCAGTGTCGGCGGGAGGGCCGCAGATACGCAGTATTTT. Translation: CATSVGGRAADTQYF.

The gene calls are TRBV19 and TRBJ1-1; D ambiguous. Germline CDR1 reads LNHDA; CDR2 reads SQIVND (reference sequence). The CDR3 loop spans 13 amino acids. The ends were cut back, 3 bases at V and 4 bases at J, with 9 bases in the middle. This chain's CDR3 is CASSIGWSTEAFF. The CDR3 DNA reads as TGTGCCAGTAGTATCGGGTGGAGCACTGAAGCTTTCTTT.